This T cell receptor (beta chain) was documented in a study of cytomegalovirus exposure and HLA in healthy donors. Study-level points and caveats: In vitro checks showed that a few CMV-associated chains really do target CMV antigens. What TCR beta sequences reportedly achieved was accurate prediction of HLA-A and HLA-B alleles in most subjects. It was reportedly the case that the classifier diagnosed cytomegalovirus status with high specificity and sensitivity.

Details on this clone: Its specificity is not known.

The donors (healthy individuals) were bone marrow donors. CDR1 is ENHRY, CDR2 SYGVKD, per germline. The CDR3 has 15 residues. V lost 6 bases and J lost 4; bases outside the gene matches: 5. A multiplex PCR was run with 60 Vbeta primers and 13 Jbeta primers. Method: immunoSEQ multiplex PCR; TCRdb's copy keeps in-frame clones and lacks some. The sample lists around 150,000 clones; more than 75% were seen once. The clonotype was recovered from a young man in good health and CMV-seronegative. V and J are TRBV10-3 and TRBJ2-3; 12 bases are shared with TRBD2. Material for sequencing was PBMCs. The CDR3 DNA follows: TGTGCCATCAGCCTACTAGCGGGGGGAGCAGATACGCAGTATTTT. Translating it yields CAISLLAGGADTQYF.